The 24 T cell receptor beta chains in this list originate from one sample, sequenced in a study of OX40 agonist ivuxolimab in advanced cancers. Generated by immunoSEQ multiplex PCR, the TCRdb table keeps only in-frame clones and is missing some. The data hold about 79,000 clones, with less than 95% observed a single time. Material: CD4+ or CD8+ T cells sorted from blood, obtained in a trial of the OX40 agonist ivuxolimab. The source is an adult with an advanced solid tumor such as melanoma, head and neck, liver or kidney cancer.

V usage is TRBV18 and J usage is TRBJ1-3; TRBD1 matches 7 bases. This CDR3 spans 17 amino acids. CDR1 and CDR2 (germline): KGHSH, LQKENI. V trimming: 4 bases; J trimming: 0 bases; junction bases outside the gene matches: 9. CDR3: CASSRESPGGSGNTIYF. For the CDR3, the DNA is TGTGCCAGCTCACGCGAGTCGCCAGGGGGCTCTGGAAACACCATATATTTT.

The rearrangement uses TRBV7-3 and TRBJ2-3; D not certain. The germline CDR1 and CDR2 sequences are SGHTA and FQGTGA. The CDR3 is made up of 13 amino acids. Trimming shortened V by 2 bases and J by 6 bases, and 9 bases separated the two germline ends. The CDR3 here is CASSLAASDTQYF. CDR3 coding DNA: TGTGCCAGCAGCTTAGCGGCCTCCGATACGCAGTATTTT.

The rearrangement links TRBV6-5 to TRBJ1-5; tentative D call: TRBD1 (6 bases). The CDR3 has 14 amino acids. CDR1 is MNHEY and CDR2 is SVGAGI in the germline V gene. V lost 6 bases, J lost 3 bases, and 12 bases lay in between. The chain's CDR3 is CASRRTADNQPQHF. The CDR3 DNA is TGTGCCAGCAGGCGGACAGCCGACAATCAGCCCCAGCATTTT.

The chain recombines TRBV28 with TRBJ2-7; the D gene is possibly TRBD2 (6 bases). This CDR3 has 16 amino acids. With 4 bases removed from V and 3 bases from J, the gap between germline ends came to 19 bases. The germline V gene has CDR1 MDHEN and CDR2 SYDVKM. This CDR3 reads CASSSRLYGGDYEQYV. CDR3 bases: TGTGCCAGCAGTTCGCGCCTGTACGGGGGTGACTACGAGCAGTACGTC.

The chain joins TRBV7-9 to TRBJ2-2; D may be TRBD2 (7 bases). There are 16 residues in the CDR3. Germline-derived CDR1 and CDR2 are SEHNR and FQNEAQ (reference sequence). Between the trimmed V and J ends, which lost 9 bases and 3 bases, there was a span of 20 bases. The CDR3 loop reads CASTRGGGGYTGELFF. Written as DNA, the CDR3 is TGTGCCAGTACCCGGGGAGGCGGGGGCTACACCGGGGAGCTGTTTTTT.

V is TRBV2 and J is TRBJ2-2, with D perhaps TRBD1 or TRBD2 (5 bases each). The CDR3 spans 15 residues. Trimming cost V 6 bases and J 1 base, with 12 bases left between them. Per the germline V gene, CDR1 is SNHLY and CDR2 is FYNNEI. The CDR3 DNA is TGTGCCAGCAGGGCCGGGACGGTGAACACCGGGGAGCTGTTTTTT. Residues: CASRAGTVNTGELFF.

CDR3 in amino acids: CASSSQRISSYNEQFF. In DNA form, the CDR3 reads TGTGCCAGCAGCTCCCAGCGGATTAGCTCCTACAATGAGCAGTTCTTC. The chain uses TRBV7-8 and TRBJ2-1; TRBD2 might be the D (5 bases). The CDR3 is 16 amino acids. Germline loops: CDR1 SGHVS, CDR2 FQNEAQ. With 4 bases removed from V and 0 bases from J, the gap between germline ends came to 13 bases.

The CDR3, as DNA: TGTGCCAGCAGTAGACCCCAGGCGGAGCAGTACGTC. It yields the protein CASSRPQAEQYV. The chain combines TRBV6-1 with TRBJ2-7; the D is unclear. This CDR3 spans 12 amino acids. Trimming removed 5 bases at V and 7 bases at J, with 12 bases between. Looked up from germline, CDR1 is MNHNS and CDR2 is SASEGT.

The chain carries TRBV6-4 and TRBJ1-2; TRBD1 agrees at 9 bases. CDR3 size: 18 residues. Germline CDR1 is MRHNA and CDR2 is SNTAGT. V shed 2 bases and J 3 bases; nucleotides not matched to a gene: 13. CDR3 DNA sequence: TGTGCCAGCAGTGACCCTTTTCTCAGGGACAGGGAGTACTATGGCTACACCTTC. Its translation: CASSDPFLRDREYYGYTF.

This clone is a singleton in its sample. This chain links TRBV7-9 with TRBJ2-6; D call uncertain. The CDR3 contains 13 residues. CDR1 is SEHNR, CDR2 FQNEAQ, per germline (reference sequence). V was trimmed by 3 bases and J by 4 bases, leaving 4 bases between them. The CDR3 DNA follows: TGTGCCAGCAGCTTGGACGGGGCCAACGTCCTGACTTTC. This sequence encodes CASSLDGANVLTF.

V usage is TRBV27 and J usage is TRBJ1-3, with 8 nucleotides matching TRBD1. The CDR3 covers 15 residues. Germline lookup yields CDR1 MNHEY and CDR2 SMNVEV (reference sequence). J was trimmed by 7 bases and V by 0 bases; bases with no gene match: 5. CDR3 DNA sequence: TGTGCCAGCAGTTTATCCGGGACAGGAACTAACACCATATATTTT. Translation: CASSLSGTGTNTIYF.

The rearrangement uses TRBV6-5 and TRBJ1-5; D remains ambiguous. Germline CDR1 and CDR2: MNHEY and SVGAGI. The V end was cut by 6 bases, the J end by 6 bases, with 15 bases between. This CDR3 has 14 amino acids. The CDR3 spells CASRPGKGAQPQHF. The CDR3 region has the DNA TGTGCCAGCAGGCCCGGGAAGGGAGCTCAGCCCCAGCATTTT.

This clone came up a few times. This chain uses TRBV7-2 with TRBJ2-4; D unclear. The germline V gene encodes CDR1 SGHTA and CDR2 FQGNSA. Trimming removed 3 bases at V and 1 base at J, with 13 bases between. The CDR3 runs 16 residues. CDR3: CASSFLTVMAKNIQYF. As DNA, the CDR3 is TGTGCCAGCAGCTTTCTGACGGTTATGGCCAAAAACATTCAGTACTTC. The full variable domain, its missing parts supplied by reference TRBV7-2 and TRBJ2-4, is GAGVSQSPSNKVTEKGKDVELRCDPISGHTALYWYRQSLGQGLEFLIYFQGNSAPDKSGLPSDRFSAERTGGSVSTLTIQRTQQEDSAVYLCASSFLTVMAKNIQYFGAGTRLSVL.

The chain recombines TRBV6-1 with TRBJ1-4; 8 bases are shared with TRBD1. In germline, CDR1 is MNHNS, CDR2 SASEGT. V shed 7 bases and J 4 bases; nucleotides not matched to a gene: 5. This CDR3 comprises 14 residues. The CDR3 region is CASTKGQDNEKLFF. The CDR3 bases are TGTGCCAGCACCAAGGGACAGGATAATGAAAAACTGTTTTTT.

V is TRBV10-3 and J is TRBJ2-3; D may be TRBD2 (5 bases). This CDR3 is built from 16 residues. Trimming shortened V by 0 bases and J by 0 bases, and 10 bases separated the two germline ends. Germline V gene lookup returns CDR1 ENHRY and CDR2 SYGVKD. The CDR3 DNA is TGTGCCATCAGTGAGTCGCTAGCACCTAGCACAGATACGCAGTATTTT. Its translation: CAISESLAPSTDTQYF.

This clone was detected once. V and J are TRBV27 and TRBJ1-6, with 10 bases lining up with TRBD1. Trimming at V came to 6 bases and at J to 7 bases, leaving 9 bases not matched to a gene. Germline-derived CDR1 and CDR2 are MNHEY and SMNVEV (reference sequence). This CDR3 has 16 residues. The CDR3 DNA reads TGTGCCAGCAGCCACCCACCGGGACAGGGGAATTCACCCCTCCACTTT. It encodes CASSHPPGQGNSPLHF.

This sequence joins TRBV7-9 and TRBJ2-2, with a tentative D call TRBD2 (6 bases). The germline V gene has CDR1 SEHNR and CDR2 FQNEAQ (reference sequence). This CDR3 has 15 residues. V was clipped by 5 bases and J by 6 bases, with 16 bases between them. CDR3 amino acids: CASSPSWDLAGELFF. The CDR3 DNA reads TGTGCCAGCAGCCCCTCCTGGGACTTAGCCGGGGAGCTGTTTTTT. Complete variable domain (other parts from reference TRBV7-9 and TRBJ2-2): DTGVSQNPRHKITKRGQNVTFRCDPISEHNRLYWYRQTLGQGPEFLTYFQNEAQLEKSRLLSDRFSAERPKGSFSTLEIQRTEQGDSAMYLCASSPSWDLAGELFFGEGSRLTVL.

This rearrangement joins TRBV7-9 to TRBJ1-1; D not resolved. The V end lost 2 bases, the J end lost 5 bases, and 15 bases lay between the germline ends. Germline-derived CDR1 and CDR2 are SEHNR and FQNEAQ (reference sequence). The CDR3 length is 15 residues. The CDR3 nucleotides read TGTGCCAGCAGCTTAAGTGGTGGGAAGGATACTGAAGCTTTCTTT. Its translation is CASSLSGGKDTEAFF.

The rearrangement uses TRBV14 and TRBJ1-1; the D gene is possibly TRBD1 (6 bases). V shed 3 bases and J shed 6 bases, with 17 bases lying between them. The CDR3 has 15 residues. From germline, CDR1 is SGHDN and CDR2 FVKESK. CDR3: CASSHINTGGAEAFF. Written as DNA, the CDR3 is TGTGCCAGCAGCCACATAAACACGGGGGGCGCTGAAGCTTTCTTT.

The V gene is TRBV7-9, the J gene TRBJ2-3, with 12 bases that match TRBD1. J was trimmed by 2 bases and V by 1 base; bases with no gene match: 7. CDR3 size: 18 residues. Germline CDR1 reads SEHNR; CDR2 reads FQNEAQ (reference sequence). CDR3 coding DNA: TGTGCCAGCAGCTTAGGGCGGGGACAGGGGGCTCTCACAGATACGCAGTATTTT. The encoded protein is CASSLGRGQGALTDTQYF.

The V and J genes are TRBV30 and TRBJ1-3, with 7 bases aligning to TRBD1. The CDR3 covers 14 residues. V was pared by 6 bases and J by 0 bases, with 5 bases of the junction left unmatched. Per the germline V gene, CDR1 is GTSNPN and CDR2 is SVGIG (reference sequence). CDR3 in DNA: TGTGCCTGCAACAGGGGAAGCTCTGGAAACACCATATATTTT. As protein: CACNRGSSGNTIYF.

The genes are TRBV7-2 and TRBJ1-1; perhaps TRBD1 as D (6 bases). This CDR3 comprises 14 residues. Trimming removed 5 bases at V and 5 bases at J, with 15 bases between. Per the germline V gene, CDR1 is SGHTA and CDR2 is FQGNSA. CDR3 sequence (DNA): TGTGCCAGCAGCCGACTGGGGGCGCGAACTGAAGCTTTCTTT. This gives the protein CASSRLGARTEAFF.

The chain joins TRBV2 to TRBJ1-1; 8 bases agree with TRBD1. This CDR3 comprises 14 residues. The V gene's germline CDR1 is SNHLY and CDR2 FYNNEI. V shed 5 bases and J 4 bases; nucleotides not matched to a gene: 6. The CDR3 loop reads CASSYRGSSTEAFF. The CDR3 DNA sequence: TGTGCCAGCAGTTACAGGGGGTCGAGCACTGAAGCTTTCTTT. Full variable domain (rest looked up from reference TRBV2 and TRBJ1-1): EPEVTQTPSHQVTQMGQEVILRCVPISNHLYFYWYRQILGQKVEFLVSFYNNEISEKSEIFDDQFSVERPDGSNFTLKIRSTKLEDSAMYFCASSYRGSSTEAFFGQGTRLTVV.

The chain links TRBV28 to TRBJ1-2; D is ambiguous. This CDR3 contains 11 residues. Trimming removed 4 bases from V and 3 bases from J, with 3 bases in between. The germline V gene has CDR1 MDHEN and CDR2 SYDVKM. The CDR3 sequence: CASSSDYGYTF. The CDR3 DNA follows: TGTGCCAGCAGTTCTGACTATGGCTACACCTTC.